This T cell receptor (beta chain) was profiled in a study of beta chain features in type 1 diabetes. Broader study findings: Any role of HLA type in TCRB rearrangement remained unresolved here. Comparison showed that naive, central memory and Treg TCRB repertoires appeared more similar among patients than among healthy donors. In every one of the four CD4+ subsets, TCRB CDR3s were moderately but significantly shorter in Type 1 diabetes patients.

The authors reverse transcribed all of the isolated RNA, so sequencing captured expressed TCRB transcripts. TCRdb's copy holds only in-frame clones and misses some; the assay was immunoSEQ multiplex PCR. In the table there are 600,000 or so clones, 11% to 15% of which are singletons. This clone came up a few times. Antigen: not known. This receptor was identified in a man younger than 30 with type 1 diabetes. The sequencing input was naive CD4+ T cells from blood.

CDR3 DNA: TGTGCCTGGAGCCTAGATACGCAGTATTTT. Translated: CAWSLDTQYF. This chain connects TRBV30 to TRBJ2-3; D not certain. Germline lookup yields CDR1 GTSNPN and CDR2 SVGIG (reference sequence). V was pared by 3 bases and J by 5 bases, with 3 bases between. The CDR3 is made up of 10 amino acids.